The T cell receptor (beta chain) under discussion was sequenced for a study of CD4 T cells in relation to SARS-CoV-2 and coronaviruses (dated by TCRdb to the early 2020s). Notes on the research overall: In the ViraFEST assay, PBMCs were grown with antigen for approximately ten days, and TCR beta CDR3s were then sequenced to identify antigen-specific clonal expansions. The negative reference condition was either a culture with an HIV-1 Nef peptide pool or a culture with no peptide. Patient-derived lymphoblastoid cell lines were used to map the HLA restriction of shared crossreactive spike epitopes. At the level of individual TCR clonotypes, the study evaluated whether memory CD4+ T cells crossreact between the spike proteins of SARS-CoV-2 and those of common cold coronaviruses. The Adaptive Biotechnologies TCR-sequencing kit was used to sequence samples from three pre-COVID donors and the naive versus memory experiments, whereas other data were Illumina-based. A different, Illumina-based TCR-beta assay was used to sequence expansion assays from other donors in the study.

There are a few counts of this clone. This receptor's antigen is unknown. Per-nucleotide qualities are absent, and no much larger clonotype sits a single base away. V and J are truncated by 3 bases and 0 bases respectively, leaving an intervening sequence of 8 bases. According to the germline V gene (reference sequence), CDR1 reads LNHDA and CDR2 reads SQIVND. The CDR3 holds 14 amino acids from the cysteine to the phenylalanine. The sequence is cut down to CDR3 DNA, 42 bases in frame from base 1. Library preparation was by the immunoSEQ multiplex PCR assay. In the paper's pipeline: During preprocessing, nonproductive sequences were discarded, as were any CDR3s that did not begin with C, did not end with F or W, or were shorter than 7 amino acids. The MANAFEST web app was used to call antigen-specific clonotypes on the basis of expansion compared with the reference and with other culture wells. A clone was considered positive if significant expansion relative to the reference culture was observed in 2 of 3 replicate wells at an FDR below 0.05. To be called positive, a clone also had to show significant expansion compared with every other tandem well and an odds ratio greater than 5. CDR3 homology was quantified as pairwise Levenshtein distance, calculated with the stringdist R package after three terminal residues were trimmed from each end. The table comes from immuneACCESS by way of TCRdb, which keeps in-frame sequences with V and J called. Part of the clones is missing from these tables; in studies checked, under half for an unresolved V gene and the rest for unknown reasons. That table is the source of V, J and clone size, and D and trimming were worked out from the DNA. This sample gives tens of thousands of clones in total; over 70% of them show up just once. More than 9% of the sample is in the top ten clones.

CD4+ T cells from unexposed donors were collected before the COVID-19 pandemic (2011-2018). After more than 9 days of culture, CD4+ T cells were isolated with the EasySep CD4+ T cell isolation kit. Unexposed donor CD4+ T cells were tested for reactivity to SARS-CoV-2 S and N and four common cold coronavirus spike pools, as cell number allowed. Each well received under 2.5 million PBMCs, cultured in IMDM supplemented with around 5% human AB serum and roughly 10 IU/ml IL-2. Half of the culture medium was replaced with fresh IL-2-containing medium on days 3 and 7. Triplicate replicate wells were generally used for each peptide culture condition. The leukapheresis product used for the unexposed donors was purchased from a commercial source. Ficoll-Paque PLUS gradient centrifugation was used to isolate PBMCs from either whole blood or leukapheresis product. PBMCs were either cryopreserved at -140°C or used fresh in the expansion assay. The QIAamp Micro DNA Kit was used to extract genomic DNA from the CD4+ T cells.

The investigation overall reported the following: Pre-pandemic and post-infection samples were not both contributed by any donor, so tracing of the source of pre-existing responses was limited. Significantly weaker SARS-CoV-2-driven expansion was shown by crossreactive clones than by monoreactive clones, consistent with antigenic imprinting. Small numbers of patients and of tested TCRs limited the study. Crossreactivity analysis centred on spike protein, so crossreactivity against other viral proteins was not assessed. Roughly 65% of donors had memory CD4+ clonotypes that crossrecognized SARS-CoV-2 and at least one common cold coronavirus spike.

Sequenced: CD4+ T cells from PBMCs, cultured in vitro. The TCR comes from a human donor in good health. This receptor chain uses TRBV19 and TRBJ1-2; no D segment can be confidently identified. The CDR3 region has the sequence CASSIRGSNYGYTF. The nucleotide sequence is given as TGTGCCAGTAGTATCCGCGGGTCTAACTATGGCTACACCTTC.